This T cell receptor beta chain was obtained from a study of CD4+ T cells in melanoma. Germline V gives CDR1 SSHAT, CDR2 FNYEAQ (reference sequence). The CDR3 length is 17 residues. Libraries were prepared by immunoSEQ multiplex PCR; TCRdb keeps only in-frame clonotypes and omits some of them. The sample lists about 140,000 clones; about 90% were seen once. To note about this clone: Its antigen is as yet unknown. The junction and the germline gene differ at one end; a read error may be behind it.

Study outcomes and limitations: CD8+ T cell, macrophage and B cell function reportedly correlated with neoantigen-specific CD4+ T cells.

V gene TRBV7-7 combines with J gene TRBJ2-5; TRBD2 matches at 10 bases. The sequence was collected from a human donor with melanoma. CDR3 residues: CASSLIAGGLLQETQYF. Written as DNA, the CDR3 is TGTGCTAGCAGCCTCATAGCGGGGGGTCTGTTACAAGAGACCCAGTACTTC.